The 21 T cell receptor beta chains below all came from one sample that was sequenced in a study of T cells in narcolepsy. Method: immunoSEQ multiplex PCR; TCRdb's copy keeps in-frame clones and lacks some. The data show fewer than 40,000 clones, around 90% seen once. Sequences were obtained from CD45RA- memory CD4+ T cells from PBMCs. The receptors originated from a human donor with narcolepsy.

The chain couples TRBV7-9 to TRBJ2-7; D is perhaps TRBD1 or TRBD2 (5 bases each). The germline CDR1 and CDR2 sequences are SEHNR and FQNEAQ (reference sequence). This CDR3 spans 13 amino acids. With 4 bases removed from V and 12 bases from J, the gap between germline ends came to 19 bases. In nucleotides, the CDR3 is TGTGCCAGCAGCTCGGACTGGGACCTCAGTCCGTACTTC. This sequence encodes CASSSDWDLSPYF.

The chain couples TRBV6-5 to TRBJ2-7, with D perhaps matching TRBD1 (6 bases). Trimming took off 7 bases at V and 0 bases at J, with 10 bases between the two ends. The CDR3 totals 13 residues. Germline CDR1 is MNHEY and CDR2 is SVGAGI. CDR3 bases: TGTGCCAGCACCAGGGGCCGCTCCTACGAGCAGTACTTC. It is translated as CASTRGRSYEQYF.

The chain has TRBV30 and TRBJ1-1, with TRBD1 as a possible D gene (6 bases). Trimming left V 8 bases short and J 1 base short, with 14 bases between. The CDR3 covers 13 residues. Germline values: CDR1 GTSNPN, CDR2 SVGIG (reference sequence). CDR3 in DNA: TGTGCCCACGGGGGGCACAGGAACACTGAAGCTTTCTTT. Its protein is CAHGGHRNTEAFF. The full variable domain, in which reference TRBV30 and TRBJ1-1 provide the parts outside the CDR3, is SQTIHQWPATLVQPVGSPLSLECTVEGTSNPNLYWYRQAAGRGLQLLFYSVGIGQISSEVPQNLSASRPQDRQFILSSKKLLLSDSGFYLCAHGGHRNTEAFFGQGTRLTVV.

The genes are TRBV5-6 and TRBJ2-3; 7 nucleotides line up with TRBD1. Germline-derived CDR1 and CDR2 are SGHDT and YYEEEE. The length of the CDR3 is 12 residues. J lost 6 bases, V lost 4 bases, and 2 bases had no gene match. The chain's CDR3 is CASSLGQDTQYF. The CDR3 nucleotides are TGTGCCAGCAGCCTGGGACAGGATACGCAGTATTTT.

This clone has more than one count but fewer than ten. J is TRBJ2-2 and V is TRBV7-8; D is unresolved. The germline CDR1 and CDR2 sequences are SGHVS and FQNEAQ. The CDR3 is made up of 16 amino acids. The ends were cut back, 2 bases at V and 0 bases at J, with 10 bases in the middle. The CDR3 protein is CASSLFGRPNTGELFF. The DNA for the CDR3 is TGTGCCAGCAGCTTATTTGGGCGACCGAACACCGGGGAGCTGTTTTTT.

The rearrangement links TRBV4-1 to TRBJ2-5, with no clear D. The J call may be in error: the DNA end matches TRBJ2-7 better. This CDR3 contains 16 residues. Germline V gene lookup returns CDR1 MGHRA and CDR2 YSYEKL. Written as DNA, the CDR3 is TGCGCCAGCAGCCAAGATTCTGCAGGCAGATCCTACGAGCAGTACTTC. It specifies CASSQDSAGRSYEQYF.

The gene calls are TRBV5-1 and TRBJ1-4, with D tentatively TRBD1 (5 bases). This CDR3 has 12 residues. Germline V gene lookup returns CDR1 SGHRS and CDR2 YFSETQ. Trimming took off 2 bases at V and 8 bases at J, with 7 bases between the two ends. The CDR3 region is CASSLKGEKLFF. As DNA, the CDR3 is TGCGCCAGCAGCTTAAAGGGGGAAAAACTGTTTTTT.

V and J are TRBV7-9 and TRBJ1-3; possible D gene TRBD1, 5 bases. With 0 bases removed from V and 3 bases from J, the gap between germline ends came to 12 bases. The CDR3 sequence is 16 residues long. The germline gives CDR1 SEHNR, CDR2 FQNEAQ (reference sequence). CDR3 nucleotides: TGTGCCAGCAGCTTAGCCGGGGGGGTCGGTGGAAACACCATATATTTT. This sequence encodes CASSLAGGVGGNTIYF.

This clone occurred once. The chain carries TRBV6-5 and TRBJ1-1, with unresolved D. CDR3 length: 16 residues. CDR1 and CDR2 from the germline V gene are MNHEY and SVGAGI. Trimming removed 4 bases from V and 1 base from J, with 16 bases in between. Here the CDR3 DNA reads TGTGCCAGCAGTTCCCCTGACGGAACTCGGAACACTGAAGCTTTCTTT. Its translation is CASSSPDGTRNTEAFF.

The chain carries TRBV29-1 and TRBJ2-3, with D possibly TRBD1 on 6 matching bases. This CDR3 has 13 amino acids. V shed 3 bases and J shed 1 base, with 8 bases lying between them. Per germline, CDR1 SQVTM and CDR2 ANQGSEA. This CDR3 reads CSVDRGGTDTQYF. The CDR3 DNA reads as TGCAGCGTTGACAGGGGAGGCACAGATACGCAGTATTTT.

There are a few counts of this clone. The genes are TRBV6-6 and TRBJ1-2; D is perhaps TRBD1 (5 bases). CDR1 and CDR2 from the germline V gene are MNHNY and SVGAGI (reference sequence). The CDR3 runs 12 residues. V was trimmed by 10 bases and J by 0 bases, leaving 9 bases between them. The CDR3 region is CATRGTNYGYTF. The DNA of the CDR3 is TGTGCCACCCGGGGGACTAACTATGGCTACACCTTC.

The V and J genes are TRBV21-1 and TRBJ2-1; the table's D gene call, TRBD1, was not cross checked with the DNA. TRBV21-1 constitutes a pseudogene. This CDR3 region has 17 residues. CDR3 in amino acids: CASSKGGTGCPYNEQFF. The CDR3 nucleotides are TGTGCCAGCAGCAAAGGGGGAACAGGGTGCCCCTACAATGAGCAGTTCTTC.

The chain links TRBV6-1 to TRBJ1-2; no clear D gene. Germline CDR1 and CDR2: MNHNS and SASEGT. The CDR3 runs 15 residues. V lost 0 bases and J lost 6, with 14 bases in between. CDR3 DNA sequence: TGTGCCAGCAGTGAAGCAGCCGGGCCCTGGAATGGCTACACCTTC. Its translation: CASSEAAGPWNGYTF.

Concerning this clone: The sample has other DNA sequences that encode this CDR3 too. The chain combines TRBV14 with TRBJ2-1; 12 bases are a match to TRBD2. Germline lookup yields CDR1 SGHDN and CDR2 FVKESK. V was clipped by 1 base and J by 4 bases; unmatched bases: 11. The CDR3 totals 19 residues. This CDR3 is CASSQGGTSGRSRYNEQFF. The CDR3 nucleotides are TGTGCCAGCAGCCAAGGAGGAACTAGCGGGAGGTCGCGTTACAATGAGCAGTTCTTC.

The V gene is TRBV4-3, the J gene TRBJ2-3, with 10 bases matching TRBD2. V was clipped by 0 bases and J by 5 bases; unmatched bases: 5. This CDR3 is 16 amino acids long. Per the germline V gene, CDR1 is LGHNA and CDR2 is YSLEER. The CDR3, as DNA: TGCGCCAGCAGCCAAGAGCCTAGCGGGGGCGGAGATACGCAGTATTTT. Residues: CASSQEPSGGGDTQYF.

CDR3 loop: CASTGGSVGRAGNTIYF. DNA of the CDR3: TGTGCCAGCACCGGGGGGTCGGTAGGCAGGGCGGGAAACACCATATATTTT. The chain joins TRBV6-4 to TRBJ1-3; a possible D gene is TRBD1 (5 bases). Germline loops: CDR1 MRHNA, CDR2 SNTAGT. V lost 7 bases to trimming and J lost 4 bases, with 23 bases between them. This CDR3 region has 17 residues.

The chain combines TRBV7-6 with TRBJ2-5; 15 bases align to TRBD2. The CDR3 loop spans 16 amino acids. Germline-derived CDR1 and CDR2 are SGHVS and FNYEAQ. The J segment lost 5 bases and the V segment lost 5 bases, leaving 6 bases of the junction unmatched. CDR3 loop: CASSGLAGGTMETQYF. CDR3 nucleotide sequence: TGTGCCAGCAGCGGACTAGCGGGAGGGACCATGGAGACCCAGTACTTC.

The chain links TRBV19 to TRBJ2-2; possibly TRBD1 or TRBD2 for D (5 bases each). This CDR3 contains 19 residues. V was shortened by 1 base and J by 6 bases, with 24 bases between the two germline ends. CDR1 and CDR2 from the germline V gene are LNHDA and SQIVND (reference sequence). The CDR3 nucleotides are TGTGCCAGTAGTATAGGAGATGTGCTCCATTGGGGGTTGGCCGGGGAGCTGTTTTTT. Translated: CASSIGDVLHWGLAGELFF.

V and J are TRBV6-5 and TRBJ1-5, with no clear D. V was pared by 6 bases and J by 0 bases, with 9 bases between. Germline CDR1 MNHEY, CDR2 SVGAGI. The CDR3 sequence is 14 residues long. The CDR3 region is CASSPDNSNQPQHF. The DNA of the CDR3 is TGTGCCAGCAGCCCCGATAATAGCAATCAGCCCCAGCATTTT.

The V and J genes are TRBV28 and TRBJ1-1; possible D gene TRBD1, 5 bases. Trimming cost V 2 bases and J 3 bases, with 13 bases left between them. This CDR3 is built from 15 residues. CDR1 is MDHEN and CDR2 is SYDVKM in the germline V gene. Written as DNA, the CDR3 is TGTGCCAGCAGTTTAGGGGCAGGGCGGGACACTGAAGCTTTCTTT. Protein sequence: CASSLGAGRDTEAFF.

This clone has a handful of counts. This sequence joins TRBV5-1 and TRBJ1-2; a weak D match, TRBD1 (6 bases). This CDR3 spans 13 amino acids. Trimming removed 5 bases at V and 5 bases at J, with 13 bases between. Germline V gene lookup returns CDR1 SGHRS and CDR2 YFSETQ. CDR3 sequence (DNA): TGCGCCAGCAGACAATTACAGGGATATGGCTACACCTTC. Its translation: CASRQLQGYGYTF.